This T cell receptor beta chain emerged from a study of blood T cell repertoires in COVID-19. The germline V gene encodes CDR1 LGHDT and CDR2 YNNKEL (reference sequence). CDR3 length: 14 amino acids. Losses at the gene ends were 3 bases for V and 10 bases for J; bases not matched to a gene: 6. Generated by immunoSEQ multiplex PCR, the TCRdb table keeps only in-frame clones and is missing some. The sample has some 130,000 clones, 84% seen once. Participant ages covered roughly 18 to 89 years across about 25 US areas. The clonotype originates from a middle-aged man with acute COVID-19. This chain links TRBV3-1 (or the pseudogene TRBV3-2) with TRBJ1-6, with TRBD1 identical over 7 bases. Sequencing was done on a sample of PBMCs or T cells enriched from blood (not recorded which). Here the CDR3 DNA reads TGTGCCAGCAGCCACGAGGGGGCATGGTCACCCCTCCACTTT. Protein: CASSHEGAWSPLHF.